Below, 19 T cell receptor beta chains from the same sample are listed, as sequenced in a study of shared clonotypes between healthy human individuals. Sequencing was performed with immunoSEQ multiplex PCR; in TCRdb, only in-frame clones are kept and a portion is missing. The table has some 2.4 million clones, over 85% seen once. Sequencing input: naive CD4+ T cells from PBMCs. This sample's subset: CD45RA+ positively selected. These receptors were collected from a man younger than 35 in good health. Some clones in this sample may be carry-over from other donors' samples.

The CDR3 loop reads CAWSIFRGVGNTIYF. The DNA for the CDR3 is TGTGCCTGGAGTATTTTCAGGGGTGTGGGAAACACCATATATTTT. The V gene is TRBV30, the J gene TRBJ1-3, with D tentatively TRBD1 (6 bases). From germline, CDR1 is GTSNPN and CDR2 SVGIG (reference sequence). Trimming pared 2 bases from V and 4 bases from J, leaving 15 bases between. The CDR3 sequence is 15 residues long.

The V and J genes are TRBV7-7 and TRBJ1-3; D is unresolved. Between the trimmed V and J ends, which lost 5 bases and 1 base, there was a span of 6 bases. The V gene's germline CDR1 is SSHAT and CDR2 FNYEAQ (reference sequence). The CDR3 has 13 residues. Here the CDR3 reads CASSLSSGNTIYF. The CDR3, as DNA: TGTGCCAGCAGCCTTTCGTCTGGAAACACCATATATTTT.

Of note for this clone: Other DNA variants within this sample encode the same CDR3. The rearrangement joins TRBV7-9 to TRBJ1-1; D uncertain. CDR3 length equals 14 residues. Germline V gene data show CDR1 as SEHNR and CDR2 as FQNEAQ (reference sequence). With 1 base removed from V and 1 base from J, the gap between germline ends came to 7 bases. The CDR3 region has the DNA TGTGCCAGCAGCTTAGTGTCGGGGAACACTGAAGCTTTCTTT. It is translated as CASSLVSGNTEAFF.

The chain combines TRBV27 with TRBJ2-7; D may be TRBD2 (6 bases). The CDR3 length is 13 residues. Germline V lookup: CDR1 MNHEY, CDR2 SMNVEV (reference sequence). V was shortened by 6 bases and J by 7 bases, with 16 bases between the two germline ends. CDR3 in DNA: TGTGCCAGCAGGAGGCGGGGCATGGTAGAGCAGTACTTC. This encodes CASRRRGMVEQYF.

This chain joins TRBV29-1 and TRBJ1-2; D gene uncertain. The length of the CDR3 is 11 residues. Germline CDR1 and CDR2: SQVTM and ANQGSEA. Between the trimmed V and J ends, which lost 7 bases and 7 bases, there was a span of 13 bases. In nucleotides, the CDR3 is TGCAGCGCCACTTGGAAGGGTGGCTACACCTTC. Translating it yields CSATWKGGYTF.

CDR3 protein: CAWNGESSYNSPLHF. The CDR3 DNA follows: TGTGCCTGGAACGGGGAAAGCTCCTATAATTCACCCCTCCACTTT. The chain uses TRBV30 and TRBJ1-6, with D hard to call. Germline CDR1 is GTSNPN and CDR2 is SVGIG (reference sequence). The CDR3 length is 15 residues. V lost 4 bases and J 0 bases, leaving 10 bases between the germline ends.

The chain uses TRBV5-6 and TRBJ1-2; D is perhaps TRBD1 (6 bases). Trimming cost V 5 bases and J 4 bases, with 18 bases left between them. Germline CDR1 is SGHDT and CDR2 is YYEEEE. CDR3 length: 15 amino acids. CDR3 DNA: TGTGCCAGCAGGTATCCGGCGGGGGGCAGCTATGGCTACACCTTC. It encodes CASRYPAGGSYGYTF.

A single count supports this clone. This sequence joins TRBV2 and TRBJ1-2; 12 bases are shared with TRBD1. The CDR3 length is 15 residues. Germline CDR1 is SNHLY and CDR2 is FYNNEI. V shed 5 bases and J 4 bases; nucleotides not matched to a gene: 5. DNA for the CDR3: TGTGCCAGCAGTTCCGGGACAGGGGGCGGCTATGGCTACACCTTC. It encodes CASSSGTGGGYGYTF.

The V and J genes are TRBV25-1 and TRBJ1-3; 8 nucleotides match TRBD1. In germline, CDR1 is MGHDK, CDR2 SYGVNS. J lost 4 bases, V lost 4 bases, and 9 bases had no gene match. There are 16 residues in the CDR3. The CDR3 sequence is CASSVTPTGAGNTIYF. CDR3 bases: TGTGCCAGCAGTGTAACCCCGACAGGGGCCGGAAACACCATATATTTT.

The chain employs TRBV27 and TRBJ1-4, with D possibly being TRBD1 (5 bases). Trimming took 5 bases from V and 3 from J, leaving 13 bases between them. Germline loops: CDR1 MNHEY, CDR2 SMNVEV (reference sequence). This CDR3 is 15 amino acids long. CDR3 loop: CASSAYRNPNEKLFF. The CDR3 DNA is TGTGCCAGCAGTGCCTACAGGAATCCTAATGAAAAACTGTTTTTT.

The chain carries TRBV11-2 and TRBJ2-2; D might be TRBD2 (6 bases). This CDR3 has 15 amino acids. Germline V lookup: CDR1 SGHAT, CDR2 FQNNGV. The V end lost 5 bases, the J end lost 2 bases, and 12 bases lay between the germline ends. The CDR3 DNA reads TGTGCCAGCAGCCAGGCGGGGAGAAACACCGGGGAGCTGTTTTTT. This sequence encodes CASSQAGRNTGELFF.

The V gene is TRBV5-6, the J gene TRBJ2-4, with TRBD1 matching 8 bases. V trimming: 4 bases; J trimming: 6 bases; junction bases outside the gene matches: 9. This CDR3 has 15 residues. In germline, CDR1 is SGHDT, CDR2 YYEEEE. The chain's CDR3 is CASSPQGAGRNIQYF. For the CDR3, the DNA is TGTGCCAGCAGCCCTCAGGGGGCAGGGAGAAACATTCAGTACTTC.

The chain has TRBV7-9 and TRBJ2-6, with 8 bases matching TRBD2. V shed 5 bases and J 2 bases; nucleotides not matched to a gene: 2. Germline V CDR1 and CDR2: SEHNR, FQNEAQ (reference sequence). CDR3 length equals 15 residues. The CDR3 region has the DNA TGTGCCAGCAGCCGGGAGGGTGCTGGGGCCAACGTCCTGACTTTC. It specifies CASSREGAGANVLTF.

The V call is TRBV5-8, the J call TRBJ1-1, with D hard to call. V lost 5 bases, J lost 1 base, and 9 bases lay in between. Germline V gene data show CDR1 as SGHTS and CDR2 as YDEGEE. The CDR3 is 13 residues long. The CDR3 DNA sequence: TGTGCCAGCAGGGTAGGGCGGAACACTGAAGCTTTCTTT. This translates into CASRVGRNTEAFF.

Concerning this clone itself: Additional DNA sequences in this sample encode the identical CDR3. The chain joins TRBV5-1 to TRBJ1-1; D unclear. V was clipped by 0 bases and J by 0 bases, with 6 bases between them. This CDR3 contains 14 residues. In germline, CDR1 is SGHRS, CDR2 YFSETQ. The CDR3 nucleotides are TGCGCCAGCAGCTTGGCCCAATTGAACACTGAAGCTTTCTTT. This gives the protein CASSLAQLNTEAFF.

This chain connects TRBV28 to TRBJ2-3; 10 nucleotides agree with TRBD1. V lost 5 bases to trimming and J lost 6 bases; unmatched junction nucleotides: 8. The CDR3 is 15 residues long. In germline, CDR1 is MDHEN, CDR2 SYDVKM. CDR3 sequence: CASSRQGAATDTQYF. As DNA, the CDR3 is TGTGCCAGCAGTCGACAGGGGGCGGCTACTGATACGCAGTATTTT.

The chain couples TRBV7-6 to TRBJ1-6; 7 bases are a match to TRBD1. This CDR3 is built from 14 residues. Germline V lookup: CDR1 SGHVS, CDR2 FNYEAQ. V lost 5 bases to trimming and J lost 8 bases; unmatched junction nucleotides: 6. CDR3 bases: TGTGCCAGCAGCCCAAGCAGGGGGTATTCACCCCTCCACTTT. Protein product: CASSPSRGYSPLHF.

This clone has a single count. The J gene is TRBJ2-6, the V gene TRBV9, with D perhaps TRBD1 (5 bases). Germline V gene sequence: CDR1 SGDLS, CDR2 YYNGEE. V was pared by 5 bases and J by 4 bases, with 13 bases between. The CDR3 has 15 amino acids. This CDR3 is CASSTQGPGANVLTF. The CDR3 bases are TGTGCCAGCAGTACTCAGGGTCCCGGGGCCAACGTCCTGACTTTC.

CDR3 sequence reads: CASRGSKSSYEQYF. The CDR3 DNA reads TGTGCCAGCAGAGGAAGCAAGAGCTCCTACGAGCAGTACTTC. This chain connects TRBV6-5 to TRBJ2-7, with no clear D. V gave up 6 bases and J gave up 0 bases, with 12 bases separating them. This CDR3 comprises 14 residues. Germline CDR1 and CDR2: MNHEY and SVGAGI.